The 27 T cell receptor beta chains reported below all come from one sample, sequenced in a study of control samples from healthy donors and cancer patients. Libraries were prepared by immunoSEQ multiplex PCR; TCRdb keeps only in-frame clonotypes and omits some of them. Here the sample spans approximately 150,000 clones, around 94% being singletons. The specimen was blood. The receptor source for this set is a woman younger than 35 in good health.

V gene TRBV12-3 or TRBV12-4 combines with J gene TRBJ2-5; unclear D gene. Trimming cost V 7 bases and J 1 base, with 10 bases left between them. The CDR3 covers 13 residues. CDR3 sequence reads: CASNSALQETQYF. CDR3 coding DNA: TGTGCCAGCAATTCCGCGCTCCAAGAGACCCAGTACTTC.

This CDR3 is CASSLTVSGRDEQYF. Written as DNA, the CDR3 is TGTGCCAGTTCCCTCACGGTTAGCGGGAGAGACGAGCAGTACTTC. The V call is TRBV9, the J call TRBJ2-7; 9 bases are a match to TRBD2. V lost 8 bases and J lost 5; bases outside the gene matches: 14. CDR3 length equals 15 residues. Germline lookup yields CDR1 SGDLS and CDR2 YYNGEE.

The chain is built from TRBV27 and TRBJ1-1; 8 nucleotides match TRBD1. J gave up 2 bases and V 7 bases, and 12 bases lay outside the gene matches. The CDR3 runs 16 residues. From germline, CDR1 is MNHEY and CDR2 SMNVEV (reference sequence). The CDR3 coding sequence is TGTGCCAGCATCTATAGACAGGGGCAGCGAAACACTGAAGCTTTCTTT. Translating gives CASIYRQGQRNTEAFF.

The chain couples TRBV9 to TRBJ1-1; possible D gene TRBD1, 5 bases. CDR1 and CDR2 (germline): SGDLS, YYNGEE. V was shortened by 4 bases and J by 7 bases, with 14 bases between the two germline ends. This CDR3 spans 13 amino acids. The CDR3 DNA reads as TGTGCCAGCAGCCGCGGGGGACGGAATGAAGCTTTCTTT. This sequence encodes CASSRGGRNEAFF.

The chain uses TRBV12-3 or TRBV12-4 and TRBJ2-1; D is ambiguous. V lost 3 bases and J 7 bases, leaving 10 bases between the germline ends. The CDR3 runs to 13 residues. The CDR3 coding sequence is TGTGCCAGCAGTTTTAACGTTAAGAATGAGCAGTTCTTC. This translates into CASSFNVKNEQFF.

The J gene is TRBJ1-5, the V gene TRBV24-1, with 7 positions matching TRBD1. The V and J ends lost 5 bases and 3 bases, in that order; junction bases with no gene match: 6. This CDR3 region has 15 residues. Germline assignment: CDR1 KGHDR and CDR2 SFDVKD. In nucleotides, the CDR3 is TGTGCCACCAGTGGGGCAGGGGGGATCAATCAGCCCCAGCATTTT. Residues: CATSGAGGINQPQHF.

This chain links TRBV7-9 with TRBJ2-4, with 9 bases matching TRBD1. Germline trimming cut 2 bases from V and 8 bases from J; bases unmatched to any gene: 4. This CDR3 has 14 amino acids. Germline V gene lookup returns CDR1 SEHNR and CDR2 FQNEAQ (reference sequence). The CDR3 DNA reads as TGTGCCAGCAGCTTAAAACGACAGGGGGACATTCAGTACTTC. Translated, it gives CASSLKRQGDIQYF.

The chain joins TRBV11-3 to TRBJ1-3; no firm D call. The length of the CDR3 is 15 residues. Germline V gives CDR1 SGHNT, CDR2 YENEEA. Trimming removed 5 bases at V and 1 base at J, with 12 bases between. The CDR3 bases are TGTGCCAGCAGCCCCTCCCGAGGGTCTGGAAACACCATATATTTT. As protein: CASSPSRGSGNTIYF.

The CDR3, as DNA: TGTGCCAGTAGTGAAGGTAGGACAGGGTCCAATGAGCAGTTCTTC. Translation gives CASSEGRTGSNEQFF. The V and J genes are TRBV19 and TRBJ2-1; 8 bases are a match to TRBD1. The CDR3 spans 15 residues. Germline CDR1 LNHDA, CDR2 SQIVND (reference sequence). The trim removed 5 bases at V and 6 bases at J, leaving 9 bases unmatched.

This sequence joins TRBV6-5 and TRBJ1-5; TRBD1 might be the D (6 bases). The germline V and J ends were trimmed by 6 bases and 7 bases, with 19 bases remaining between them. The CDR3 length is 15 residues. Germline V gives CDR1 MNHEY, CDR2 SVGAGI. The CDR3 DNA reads TGTGCCAGCAGGATCGGGAGGGGGTCAGAGCAGCCCCAGCATTTT. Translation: CASRIGRGSEQPQHF.

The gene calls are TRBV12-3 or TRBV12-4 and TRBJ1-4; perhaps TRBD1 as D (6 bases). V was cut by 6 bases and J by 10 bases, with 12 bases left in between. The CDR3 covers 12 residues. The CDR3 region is CASRRQTGKLFF. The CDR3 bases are TGTGCCAGCAGAAGACAGACAGGAAAACTGTTTTTT.

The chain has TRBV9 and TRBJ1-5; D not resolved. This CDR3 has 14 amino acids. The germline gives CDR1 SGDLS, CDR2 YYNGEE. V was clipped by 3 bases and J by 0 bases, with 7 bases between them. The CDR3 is CASSGSYSNQPQHF. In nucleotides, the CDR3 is TGTGCCAGCAGCGGATCTTATAGCAATCAGCCCCAGCATTTT.

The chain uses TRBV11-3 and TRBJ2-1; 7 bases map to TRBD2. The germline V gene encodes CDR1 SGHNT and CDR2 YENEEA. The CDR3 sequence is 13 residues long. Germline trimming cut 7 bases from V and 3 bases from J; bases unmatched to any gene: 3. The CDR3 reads CASKERGYNEQFF. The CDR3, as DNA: TGTGCCAGCAAGGAGCGGGGCTACAATGAGCAGTTCTTC.

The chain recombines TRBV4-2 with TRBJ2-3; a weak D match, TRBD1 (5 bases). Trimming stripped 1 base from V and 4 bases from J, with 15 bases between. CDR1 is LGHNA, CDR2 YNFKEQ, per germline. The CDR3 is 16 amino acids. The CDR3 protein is CASSQVKGANSDTQYF. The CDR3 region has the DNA TGTGCCAGCAGCCAAGTCAAAGGGGCTAACTCAGATACGCAGTATTTT.

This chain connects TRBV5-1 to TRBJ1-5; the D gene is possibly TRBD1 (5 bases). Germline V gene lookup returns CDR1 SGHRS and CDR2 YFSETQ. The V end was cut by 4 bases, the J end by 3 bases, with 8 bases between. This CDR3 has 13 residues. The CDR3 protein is CASSQDTNQPQHF. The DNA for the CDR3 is TGCGCCAGCAGCCAGGACACCAATCAGCCCCAGCATTTT.

This CDR3 is CAISERGSENTEAFF. The CDR3 nucleotides are TGTGCCATCAGTGAGAGAGGTTCGGAGAACACTGAAGCTTTCTTT. The rearrangement uses TRBV10-3 and TRBJ1-1; D gene unclear. V dropped 2 bases and J dropped 1 base, with 11 bases sitting between them. The CDR3 is made up of 15 amino acids. Germline CDR1 ENHRY, CDR2 SYGVKD.

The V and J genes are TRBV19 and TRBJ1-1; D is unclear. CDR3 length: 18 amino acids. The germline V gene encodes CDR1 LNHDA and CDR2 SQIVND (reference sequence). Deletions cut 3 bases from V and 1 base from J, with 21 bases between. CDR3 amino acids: CASSILGLGALKNTEAFF. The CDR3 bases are TGTGCCAGTAGTATCCTCGGGCTGGGTGCTTTGAAGAACACTGAAGCTTTCTTT.

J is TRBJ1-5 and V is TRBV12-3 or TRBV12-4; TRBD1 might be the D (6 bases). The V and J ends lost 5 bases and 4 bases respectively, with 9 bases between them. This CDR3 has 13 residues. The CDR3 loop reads CASSPDRNQPQHF. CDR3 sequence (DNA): TGTGCCAGCAGTCCAGACAGGAATCAGCCCCAGCATTTT.

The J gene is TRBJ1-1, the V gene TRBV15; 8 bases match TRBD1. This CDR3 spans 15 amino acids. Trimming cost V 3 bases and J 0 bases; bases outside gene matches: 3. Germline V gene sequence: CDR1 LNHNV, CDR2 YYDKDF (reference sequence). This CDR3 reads CATSRTGAVNTEAFF. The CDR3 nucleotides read TGTGCCACCAGCAGGACAGGGGCCGTGAACACTGAAGCTTTCTTT.

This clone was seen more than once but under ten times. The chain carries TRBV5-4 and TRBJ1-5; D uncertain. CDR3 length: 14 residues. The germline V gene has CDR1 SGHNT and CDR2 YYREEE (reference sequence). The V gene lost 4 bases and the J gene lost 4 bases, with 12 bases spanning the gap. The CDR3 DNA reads TGTGCCAGCAGCCTAGACGGACTAAATCAGCCCCAGCATTTT. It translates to CASSLDGLNQPQHF.

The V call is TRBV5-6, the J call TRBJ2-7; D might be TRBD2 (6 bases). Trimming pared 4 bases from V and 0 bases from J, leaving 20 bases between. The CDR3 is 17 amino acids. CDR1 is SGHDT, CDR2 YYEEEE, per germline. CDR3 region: CASSTRALAATSYEQYF. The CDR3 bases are TGTGCCAGCAGCACAAGGGCCTTAGCGGCAACCTCCTACGAGCAGTACTTC.

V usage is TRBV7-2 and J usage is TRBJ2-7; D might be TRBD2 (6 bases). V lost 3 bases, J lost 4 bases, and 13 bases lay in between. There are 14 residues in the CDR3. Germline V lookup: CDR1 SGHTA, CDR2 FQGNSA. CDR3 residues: CASSLRGAQYEQYF. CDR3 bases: TGTGCCAGCAGCTTGCGCGGGGCTCAGTACGAGCAGTACTTC.

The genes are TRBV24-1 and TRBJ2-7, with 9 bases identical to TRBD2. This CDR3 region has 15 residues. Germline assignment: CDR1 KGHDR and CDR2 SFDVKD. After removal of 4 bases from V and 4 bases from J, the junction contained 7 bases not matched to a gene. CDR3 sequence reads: CATSDVSGSWYEQYF. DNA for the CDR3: TGTGCCACCAGTGACGTTAGCGGGAGTTGGTACGAGCAGTACTTC.

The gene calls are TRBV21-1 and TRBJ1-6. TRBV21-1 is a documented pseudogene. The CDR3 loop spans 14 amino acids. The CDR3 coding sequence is TGTGCCAGCCCTCGGGCCAGTTCTAATTCACCCCTCCACTTT. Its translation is CASPRASSNSPLHF.

CDR3 sequence: CASSEHSVNQPQHF. In nucleotides, the CDR3 is TGTGCCAGCAGCGAACACAGTGTTAATCAGCCCCAGCATTTT. The chain uses TRBV11-2 and TRBJ1-5; no clear D. The CDR3 is made up of 14 amino acids. V was pared by 5 bases and J by 4 bases, with 12 bases between. Germline V gene sequence: CDR1 SGHAT, CDR2 FQNNGV.

CDR3 bases: TGTGCCAGCAGACCACACGCCAGGAACTCTGGGGCCAACGTCCTGACTTTC. This encodes CASRPHARNSGANVLTF. The V and J genes are TRBV7-9 and TRBJ2-6, with D uncertain. CDR3 length equals 17 residues. Germline values: CDR1 SEHNR, CDR2 FQNEAQ (reference sequence). The V and J ends lost 6 bases and 0 bases respectively, with 15 bases between them.

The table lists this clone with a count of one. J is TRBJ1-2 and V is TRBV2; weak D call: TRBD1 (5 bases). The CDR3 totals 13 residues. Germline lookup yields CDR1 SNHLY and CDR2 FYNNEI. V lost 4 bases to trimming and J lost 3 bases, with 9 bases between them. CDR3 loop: CASSGYRYYGYTF. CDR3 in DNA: TGTGCCAGCAGTGGCTACAGGTACTATGGCTACACCTTC. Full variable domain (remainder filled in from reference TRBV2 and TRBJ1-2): EPEVTQTPSHQVTQMGQEVILRCVPISNHLYFYWYRQILGQKVEFLVSFYNNEISEKSEIFDDQFSVERPDGSNFTLKIRSTKLEDSAMYFCASSGYRYYGYTFGSGTRLTVV.